Listed here are 5 T cell receptor beta chains from one sample, sequenced in a study of identical twins. TCRdb passed the 5' RACE reads through MiXCR, listing each CDR3 protein once. The repertoire holds 1.5 million to 2 million distinct CDR3 sequences, with 32% as singletons. The sample comprised cord blood. The source of these receptors is a newborn girl in good health.

There are a few counts of this clonotype. The chain has TRBV20-1 and TRBJ2-1; the match to TRBD2 covers 8 bases. Trimming at V came to 3 bases and at J to 8 bases, leaving 0 bases not matched to a gene. Germline-derived CDR1 and CDR2 are DFQATT and SNEGSKA (reference sequence). The CDR3 runs 11 residues. The CDR3 sequence is CSASGRDEQFF. The CDR3 bases are TGCAGTGCTAGCGGGAGGGATGAGCAGTTCTTC.

As concerns this clonotype: Compared with germline, one end of the junction differs, possibly owing to a read error. The chain has TRBV7-8 and TRBJ2-3; D perhaps matches TRBD2 (5 bases). There are 16 residues in the CDR3. In germline, CDR1 is SGHVS, CDR2 FQNEAQ. CDR3 protein: CASSQDRGPRTDTQYF. The DNA for the CDR3 is TGCGCCAGCAGCCAAGATAGAGGGCCCCGCACAGATACGCAGTATTTT.

The table lists this clonotype with a few counts. The V call is TRBV11-2, the J call TRBJ2-1; TRBD2 agrees at 7 bases. CDR1 and CDR2 from the germline V gene are SGHAT and FQNNGV. V gave up 5 bases and J gave up 5 bases; unmatched junction bases: 12. This CDR3 has 16 amino acids. CDR3 in amino acids: CASSRGWDYPHNEQFF. The CDR3 DNA follows: TGTGCCAGCAGCAGGGGCTGGGACTACCCTCACAATGAGCAGTTCTTC.

This clonotype was observed a handful of times. V and J are TRBV9 and TRBJ1-1; no clear D gene. The CDR3 has 14 amino acids. Per the germline V gene, CDR1 is SGDLS and CDR2 is YYNGEE. V dropped 0 bases and J dropped 8 bases, with 14 bases sitting between them. This CDR3 is CASSVVGRLGEAFF. The DNA of the CDR3 is TGTGCCAGCAGCGTAGTCGGCAGGCTAGGAGAAGCTTTCTTT.

This clonotype has more than one count but fewer than ten. The chain employs TRBV11-2 and TRBJ2-3; 10 nucleotides align to TRBD2. The J segment lost 6 bases and the V segment lost 2 bases, leaving 5 bases of the junction unmatched. This CDR3 has 15 amino acids. The V gene's germline CDR1 is SGHAT and CDR2 FQNNGV. The DNA of the CDR3 is TGTGCCAGCAGCTTACTAGCGGGAGTTTACGATACGCAGTATTTT. This sequence encodes CASSLLAGVYDTQYF. Supplemented by reference TRBV11-2 and TRBJ2-3, the full variable domain reads EAGVAQSPRYKIIEKRQSVAFWCNPISGHATLYWYQQILGQGPKLLIQFQNNGVVDDSQLPKDRFSAERLKGVDSTLKIQPAKLEDSAVYLCASSLLAGVYDTQYFGPGTRLTVL.